The 5 T cell receptor beta chains in this list originate from one sample, sequenced in a study of blood T cell repertoires in COVID-19. Profiled with immunoSEQ multiplex PCR; TCRdb holds only in-frame clones, not every one. The sample holds hundreds of thousands of clones, about nine tenths seen once. Sequenced material: peripheral blood. The receptors come from a woman aged 55 to 70 who had recovered from COVID-19.

This rearrangement joins TRBV10-3 to TRBJ1-2; 9 bases line up with TRBD1. V gave up 7 bases and J gave up 5 bases; unmatched junction bases: 5. From germline, CDR1 is ENHRY and CDR2 SYGVKD. This CDR3 comprises 13 residues. CDR3 residues: CAIMPGQGYGYTF. The CDR3 DNA follows: TGTGCCATCATGCCGGGACAGGGATATGGCTACACCTTC.

The V call is TRBV9, the J call TRBJ2-1, with a tentative D call TRBD1 (5 bases). The CDR3 totals 13 residues. V was clipped by 0 bases and J by 7 bases, with 8 bases between them. Germline V gene sequence: CDR1 SGDLS, CDR2 YYNGEE. CDR3 bases: TGTGCCAGCAGCGTAGACCCAGGGAATGAGCAGTTCTTC. Translated: CASSVDPGNEQFF.

The V gene is TRBV18, the J gene TRBJ1-5, with TRBD1 matching over 7 bases. CDR1 is KGHSH, CDR2 LQKENI, per germline. V dropped 6 bases and J dropped 2; count of bases not matched to a gene: 4. The CDR3 extends over 14 amino acids. The CDR3 protein is CASSPGQGNQPQHF. The CDR3 DNA is TGTGCCAGCTCGCCCGGACAGGGCAATCAGCCCCAGCATTTT.

The chain combines TRBV6-2 or TRBV6-3 with TRBJ1-6, with 8 bases lining up with TRBD1. The length of the CDR3 is 16 residues. CDR1 is MNHEY, CDR2 SVGEGT, per germline. The trim removed 4 bases at V and 8 bases at J, leaving 10 bases unmatched. Written as DNA, the CDR3 is TGTGCCAGCAGTTCTCTGCCCGGGACAGGAGATTCACCCCTCCACTTT. It specifies CASSSLPGTGDSPLHF.

The chain joins TRBV19 to TRBJ2-5, with D possibly TRBD1 on 6 matching bases. Germline values: CDR1 LNHDA, CDR2 SQIVND (reference sequence). V dropped 4 bases and J dropped 0 bases, with 21 bases sitting between them. The CDR3 loop spans 18 amino acids. The CDR3 loop reads CASSTLRTGTPDQETQYF. For the CDR3, the DNA is TGTGCCAGTAGTACTCTAAGAACCGGGACACCGGACCAAGAGACCCAGTACTTC.